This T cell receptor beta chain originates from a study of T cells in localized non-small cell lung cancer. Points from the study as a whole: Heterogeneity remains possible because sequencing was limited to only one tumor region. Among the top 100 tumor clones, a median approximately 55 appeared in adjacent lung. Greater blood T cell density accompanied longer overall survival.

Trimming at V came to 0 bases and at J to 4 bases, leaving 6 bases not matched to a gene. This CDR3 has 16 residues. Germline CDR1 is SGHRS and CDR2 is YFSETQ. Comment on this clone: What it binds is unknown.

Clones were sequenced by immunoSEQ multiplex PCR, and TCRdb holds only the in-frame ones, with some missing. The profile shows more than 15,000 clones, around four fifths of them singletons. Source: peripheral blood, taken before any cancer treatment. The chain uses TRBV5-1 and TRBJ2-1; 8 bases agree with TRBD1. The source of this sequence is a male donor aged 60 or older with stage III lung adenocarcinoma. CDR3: CASSLAGTGGYNEQFF. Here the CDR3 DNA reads TGCGCCAGCAGCTTGGCGGGGACAGGAGGATACAATGAGCAGTTCTTC.